The next 8 T cell receptor beta chains were all read from a single sample in a study of T-cell memory formation after mild COVID-19. MiXCR, applied by TCRdb to the 5' RACE reads, yields one record per CDR3 protein. Here the sample spans hundreds of thousands of distinct CDR3 sequences, approximately 25% being singletons. The sample was PBMCs or a T cell subset sorted from them (not recorded which). The receptors come from an adult woman who had mild COVID-19 (a few samples of this study predate the infection). Cell type and time point are not known.

This clonotype was observed a few times. The V and J genes are TRBV6-5 and TRBJ2-3; TRBD1 matches 8 bases. Trimming cost V 6 bases and J 2 bases; bases outside gene matches: 4. CDR3 length: 14 amino acids. Germline CDR1 MNHEY, CDR2 SVGAGI. CDR3 bases: TGTGCCAGCAGCGAGGGACAGGTCACAGATACGCAGTATTTT. Amino acid sequence: CASSEGQVTDTQYF.

This clonotype was observed a few times. The chain links TRBV19 to TRBJ2-4; possibly TRBD1 for D (6 bases). V lost 5 bases to trimming and J lost 8 bases, with 16 bases between them. The germline V gene encodes CDR1 LNHDA and CDR2 SQIVND (reference sequence). CDR3 size: 14 residues. The CDR3 region has the DNA TGTGCCAGTAGTCTGATACAGGGATCGGACATTCAGTACTTC. Its protein is CASSLIQGSDIQYF.

In the case of this clonotype: Compared with germline, one end of the junction differs, possibly owing to a read error. CDR3 sequence (DNA): TGTGCCAGCAGACAAGAGACCGGGGAGCTGTTTTTT. Its translation: CASRQETGELFF. V gene TRBV3-1 combines with J gene TRBJ2-2; D unclear. This CDR3 has 12 amino acids. The V gene's germline CDR1 is LGHDT and CDR2 YNNKEL (reference sequence).

The genes are TRBV11-2 and TRBJ1-1, with no clear D. The CDR3 contains 10 residues. The V gene's germline CDR1 is SGHAT and CDR2 FQNNGV. Trimming left V 11 bases short and J 1 base short, with 5 bases between. CDR3 coding DNA: TGTGCCTCAGGGAACACTGAAGCTTTCTTT. As protein: CASGNTEAFF.

The chain combines TRBV20-1 with TRBJ1-2; 9 bases line up with TRBD1. V was clipped by 5 bases and J by 5 bases; unmatched bases: 6. The germline CDR1 and CDR2 sequences are DFQATT and SNEGSKA (reference sequence). This CDR3 spans 13 amino acids. CDR3 in DNA: TGCAGTGCTCGGGACAGGGTGCATTATGGCTACACCTTC. The encoded protein is CSARDRVHYGYTF.

In its sample, this clonotype was seen a few times. CDR3 amino acids: CAISGTGDTIYF. DNA for the CDR3: TGTGCCATCAGCGGGACCGGGGACACCATATATTTT. This chain links TRBV10-3 with TRBJ1-3, with a tentative D call TRBD1 (5 bases). V was shortened by 6 bases and J by 8 bases, with 11 bases between the two germline ends. Germline CDR1 and CDR2: ENHRY and SYGVKD. The CDR3 loop spans 12 amino acids.

V is TRBV29-1 and J is TRBJ1-2; maybe TRBD1 (5 bases). Germline V gene data show CDR1 as SQVTM and CDR2 as ANQGSEA. V was cut by 5 bases and J by 2 bases, with 9 bases left in between. The CDR3 loop spans 12 amino acids. The CDR3 DNA is TGCAGCGTTAACGACAGAAACTATGGCTACACCTTC. Translation: CSVNDRNYGYTF.

CDR3 loop: CASSLGRFAGEQFF. CDR3 coding DNA: TGTGCCAGCAGCTTAGGACGGTTTGCAGGTGAGCAGTTCTTC. The gene calls are TRBV11-3 and TRBJ2-1, with unresolved D. Per germline, CDR1 SGHNT and CDR2 YENEEA. The CDR3 totals 14 residues. Trimming cost V 1 base and J 9 bases, with 13 bases left between them.